Listed here are 2 T cell receptor beta chains from one sample, sequenced in a study of T cell repertoires in cytomegalovirus infection. Each CDR3 protein gets one entry after TCRdb re-called the reads with MiXCR. This sample carries about 340,000 distinct CDR3 sequences, approximately 32% of them seen once, and the ten largest clones take 20%. No antigen has been assigned to these receptors. The material sequenced was cultured PBMCs, taken from culture after CMV antigen stimulation. The receptors were sampled from a human donor in good health (CMV status not recorded). Some clones in this sample may be carry-over from other donors' samples.

This clonotype showed up just a few times. The rearrangement joins TRBV7-8 to TRBJ2-1, with TRBD2 matching over 12 bases. V lost 4 bases and J lost 8; bases outside the gene matches: 12. The CDR3 is made up of 17 amino acids. Germline V lookup: CDR1 SGHVS, CDR2 FQNEAQ. CDR3 nucleotides: TGTGCCAGCAGCTCTACTCTAGCGGGAGGGCCGATGGATGAGCAGTTCTTC. As protein: CASSSTLAGGPMDEQFF.

This clonotype was found a few times. V is TRBV11-2 and J is TRBJ2-1, with 8 bases aligning to TRBD2. Germline V lookup: CDR1 SGHAT, CDR2 FQNNGV. Germline trimming cut 2 bases from V and 9 bases from J; bases unmatched to any gene: 6. This CDR3 contains 14 residues. The CDR3 nucleotides are TGTGCCAGCAGCTTATACCGGGAGGGCCGTGAGCAGTTCTTC. It encodes CASSLYREGREQFF.